This is a list of T cell receptor beta chains from one sample in a study of blood T cell repertoires in COVID-19. Repertoires were generated with immunoSEQ multiplex PCR, while TCRdb's copy carries only in-frame clones and drops some. This table holds around 300,000 clones, approximately 91% found once. Input material: peripheral blood. These receptors came from a woman in her forties who had recovered from COVID-19. The CDR3 runs from the conserved cysteine through the conserved F or W. The order of the fields is V gene, D gene, J gene, CDR3 protein. D genes are given only for firm matches.

V: TRBV25-1; D: TRBD2; J: TRBJ2-3; CDR3: CASSNNQGGDTQYF
V: TRBV27; D: -; J: TRBJ2-2; CDR3: CASSSSGLNTGELFF
V: TRBV6-5; D: -; J: TRBJ2-7; CDR3: CASSYGSGASDEQYF
V: TRBV27; D: -; J: TRBJ2-3; CDR3: CASSLRDKNTDTQYF
V: TRBV27; D: TRBD1; J: TRBJ1-5; CDR3: CASSPLGQGAYGNQPQHF
V: TRBV6-5; D: -; J: TRBJ1-1; CDR3: CAKTDPNTEAFF
V: TRBV16; D: TRBD1; J: TRBJ1-5; CDR3: CASSQSTGGLQPQHF
V: TRBV4-2; D: -; J: TRBJ1-5; CDR3: CASSQETALYNQPQHF
V: TRBV10-2; D: TRBD2; J: TRBJ2-3; CDR3: CASNELAGEHTQYF
V: TRBV19; D: -; J: TRBJ2-2; CDR3: CASSMTRPGTGELFF
V: TRBV10-2; D: -; J: TRBJ1-4; CDR3: CASSQRWGLNEKLFF
V: TRBV5-1; D: TRBD1; J: TRBJ2-7; CDR3: CASERGQGAGSYEQYF
V: TRBV5-1; D: TRBD1; J: TRBJ2-2; CDR3: CASSPMDRGQDTGELFF
V: TRBV10-3; D: TRBD2; J: TRBJ2-2; CDR3: CAISAGGAVTGELFF
V: TRBV2; D: -; J: TRBJ2-1; CDR3: CASSASGYSYNEQFF
V: TRBV10-3; D: -; J: TRBJ1-5; CDR3: CAISDQGKPQHF
V: TRBV7-2; D: TRBD1; J: TRBJ1-5; CDR3: CASSSGQGRNQPQHF
V: TRBV24-1; D: -; J: TRBJ2-2; CDR3: CATSDFRAGNTGELFF
V: TRBV5-1; D: -; J: TRBJ2-7; CDR3: CASSLGQAVHEQYF
V: TRBV27; D: TRBD2; J: TRBJ2-2; CDR3: CASSFGSGSHNTGELFF
V: TRBV5-8; D: -; J: TRBJ2-7; CDR3: CASSLMSAAVSSYEQYF
V: TRBV10-3; D: -; J: TRBJ2-7; CDR3: CATSSNSYEQYF
V: TRBV5-1; D: -; J: TRBJ2-6; CDR3: CASSSGVTGGANVLTF
V: TRBV7-8; D: TRBD1; J: TRBJ1-2; CDR3: CASSFNYGTVSYGYTF
V: TRBV25-1; D: TRBD2; J: TRBJ2-5; CDR3: CASSRGLGVETQYF
V: TRBV7-2; D: -; J: TRBJ1-3; CDR3: CASSLGSGWAGNTIYF
V: TRBV28; D: -; J: TRBJ2-4; CDR3: CASSQESIQYF
V: TRBV18; D: TRBD1; J: TRBJ2-1; CDR3: CASSPDRGAYNEQFF
V: TRBV2; D: -; J: TRBJ2-7; CDR3: CASSGLDGTGAPRWAYEQYF
V: TRBV28; D: TRBD2; J: TRBJ2-3; CDR3: CASQAAGGSDTQYF
V: TRBV10-3; D: TRBD2; J: TRBJ2-7; CDR3: CAISESRDYSSYEQYF
V: TRBV29-1; D: TRBD1; J: TRBJ2-7; CDR3: CSVVRQGDYEQYF
V: TRBV6-5; D: TRBD2; J: TRBJ2-1; CDR3: CASSYGASGEQFF
V: TRBV19; D: TRBD1; J: TRBJ1-5; CDR3: CASSVQGDNQPQHF
V: TRBV14; D: -; J: TRBJ2-5; CDR3: CASSHSVEETQYF
V: TRBV12-5; D: TRBD2; J: TRBJ2-7; CDR3: CASVGSGRANEQYF
V: TRBV6-6; D: TRBD1; J: TRBJ2-4; CDR3: CASSYSGQGENIQYF
V: TRBV7-2; D: TRBD2; J: TRBJ2-1; CDR3: CASSLAGTSVEQFF